A single sample gave rise to the 23 T cell receptor beta chains below, sequenced in a study of blood T cell repertoires in COVID-19. TCRdb's table, derived via immunoSEQ multiplex PCR, lists solely in-frame clones and lacks some. The sample lists 130,000 or so clones, roughly 80% seen once, with 3% to 3.5% in the top ten. The sample comprised peripheral blood. The receptors come from a woman of 80 years or more with acute or convalescent COVID-19.

This rearrangement joins TRBV2 to TRBJ1-6; TRBD1 agrees at 8 bases. The CDR3 sequence is 14 residues long. In germline, CDR1 is SNHLY, CDR2 FYNNEI. The ends lost 4 bases at V and 7 bases at J; junction bases unmatched: 3. CDR3 DNA: TGTGCCAGCAGTGGACAGGGGCCAAATTCACCCCTCCACTTT. Amino acids: CASSGQGPNSPLHF.

The sample holds a few counts of this clone. The chain joins TRBV7-2 to TRBJ2-6; a possible D gene is TRBD1 (5 bases). In germline, CDR1 is SGHTA, CDR2 FQGNSA. Trimming took 4 bases from V and 1 from J, leaving 17 bases between them. There are 18 residues in the CDR3. DNA for the CDR3: TGTGCCAGCAGCTCCCAGACAGCCGGTCCTTCTGGGGCCAACGTCCTGACTTTC. It translates to CASSSQTAGPSGANVLTF.

This clone was picked up one time. The chain has TRBV6-5 and TRBJ1-2; D is ambiguous. CDR3 size: 11 residues. The V end lost 8 bases, the J end lost 4 bases, and 8 bases lay between the germline ends. The germline V gene has CDR1 MNHEY and CDR2 SVGAGI. As DNA, the CDR3 is TGTGCCAGCCACTCCCCCTATGGCTACACCTTC. It encodes CASHSPYGYTF.

The chain has TRBV3-1 (or the pseudogene TRBV3-2) and TRBJ2-5; TRBD1 matches at 7 bases. The CDR3 is 14 amino acids. Germline loops: CDR1 LGHDT, CDR2 YNNKEL (reference sequence). V shed 4 bases, J shed 5 bases, and the junction held 7 bases outside the gene matches. CDR3 residues: CASSPKGQPETQYF. The CDR3 nucleotides read TGTGCCAGCAGCCCGAAGGGACAGCCGGAGACCCAGTACTTC.

The chain employs TRBV18 and TRBJ2-5, with a tentative D call TRBD2 (5 bases). The CDR3 is made up of 14 amino acids. Germline CDR1 and CDR2: KGHSH and LQKENI. Trimming shortened V by 3 bases and J by 4 bases, and 12 bases separated the two germline ends. The CDR3, as DNA: TGTGCCAGCTCACCGGCCCGAGGAGGAGAGACCCAGTACTTC. It specifies CASSPARGGETQYF.

This clone was found a few times. The chain uses TRBV6-2 or TRBV6-3 and TRBJ1-4; D unclear. The CDR3 is made up of 13 amino acids. V dropped 5 bases and J dropped 4 bases, with 8 bases sitting between them. Germline V CDR1 and CDR2: MNHEY, SVGEGT. The CDR3 coding sequence is TGTGCCAGCAGTGCTAGGAATAATGAAAAACTGTTTTTT. Translation: CASSARNNEKLFF.

This chain links TRBV2 with TRBJ1-2; 9 bases map to TRBD1. The CDR3 is 14 residues long. V shed 5 bases, J shed 3 bases, and the junction held 4 bases outside the gene matches. Per the germline V gene, CDR1 is SNHLY and CDR2 is FYNNEI. The CDR3 spells CASSPDRGDYGYTF. For the CDR3, the DNA is TGTGCCAGCAGTCCGGACAGGGGCGACTATGGCTACACCTTC.

V usage is TRBV6-5 and J usage is TRBJ2-3, with TRBD2 identical over 14 bases. Germline V CDR1 and CDR2: MNHEY, SVGAGI. V lost 8 bases and J lost 6; bases outside the gene matches: 4. This CDR3 has 14 residues. CDR3 coding DNA: TGTGCCAGCCGACTAGCGGGGGGGCGGGATACGCAGTATTTT. Its protein is CASRLAGGRDTQYF.

The chain links TRBV6-5 to TRBJ2-5; 11 positions match TRBD2. Losses at the gene ends were 10 bases for V and 1 base for J; bases not matched to a gene: 5. This CDR3 contains 14 residues. Germline-derived CDR1 and CDR2 are MNHEY and SVGAGI. The CDR3 region has the DNA TGTGCCACCTTGGGACTAGCGGTCCAAGAGACCCAGTACTTC. Translation gives CATLGLAVQETQYF.

The V gene is TRBV5-5, the J gene TRBJ2-2; 8 bases align to TRBD1. This CDR3 has 14 amino acids. Looked up from germline, CDR1 is SGHKS and CDR2 is YYEKEE (reference sequence). V lost 4 bases, J lost 6 bases, and 5 bases stayed unmatched. The CDR3 sequence: CASSLTGDPGELFF. CDR3 sequence (DNA): TGTGCCAGCAGCCTGACAGGGGACCCCGGGGAGCTGTTTTTT.

This chain joins TRBV10-3 and TRBJ1-4; D not resolved. The V end lost 2 bases, the J end lost 7 bases, and 8 bases lay between the germline ends. The CDR3 runs 13 residues. Looked up from germline, CDR1 is ENHRY and CDR2 is SYGVKD. Written as DNA, the CDR3 is TGTGCCATCAGTGAGACCCGGGGTGAAAAACTGTTTTTT. Its protein product is CAISETRGEKLFF.

This chain links TRBV3-1 (or the pseudogene TRBV3-2) with TRBJ2-2; 8 bases are shared with TRBD2. The CDR3 covers 15 residues. Germline values: CDR1 LGHDT, CDR2 YNNKEL (reference sequence). The V and J ends lost 3 bases and 2 bases, in that order; junction bases with no gene match: 2. CDR3 nucleotides: TGTGCCAGCAGCCACGCGGGGGGTAACACCGGGGAGCTGTTTTTT. It specifies CASSHAGGNTGELFF.

This sequence joins TRBV5-6 and TRBJ1-4, with D possibly TRBD1 on 5 matching bases. The germline V gene has CDR1 SGHDT and CDR2 YYEEEE. The CDR3 is 16 residues long. V was pared by 3 bases and J by 3 bases, with 15 bases between. The CDR3 here is CASSSGTARANEKLFF. Here the CDR3 DNA reads TGTGCCAGCAGCTCCGGGACTGCAAGGGCTAATGAAAAACTGTTTTTT.

The gene calls are TRBV5-1 and TRBJ2-5, with TRBD1 identical over 9 bases. V was clipped by 4 bases and J by 4 bases; unmatched bases: 14. Germline-derived CDR1 and CDR2 are SGHRS and YFSETQ. CDR3 length: 17 residues. The DNA for the CDR3 is TGCGCCAGCAGCCATTTAACCGGGACAGGGTCTGGAGAGACCCAGTACTTC. Translated: CASSHLTGTGSGETQYF.

The V call is TRBV7-7, the J call TRBJ2-3; 10 bases are shared with TRBD1. From germline, CDR1 is SSHAT and CDR2 FNYEAQ (reference sequence). V dropped 6 bases and J dropped 1; count of bases not matched to a gene: 7. CDR3 length: 16 amino acids. The CDR3 nucleotides are TGTGCCAGCAGTCCGGGACAGGGGATTGGCACAGATACGCAGTATTTT. Amino acids: CASSPGQGIGTDTQYF.

The gene calls are TRBV12-3 or TRBV12-4 and TRBJ1-2, with D unresolved. With 3 bases removed from V and 2 bases from J, the gap between germline ends came to 7 bases. CDR3 length equals 13 residues. CDR3 bases: TGTGCCAGCAGTTTGGGAGGAAACTATGGCTACACCTTC. As protein: CASSLGGNYGYTF.

This chain connects TRBV18 to TRBJ1-1; no firm D call. Germline V gene sequence: CDR1 KGHSH, CDR2 LQKENI. V shed 4 bases and J shed 2 bases, with 5 bases lying between them. The CDR3 is 12 amino acids. Here the CDR3 DNA reads TGTGCCAGCTCACGGGCCAACACTGAAGCTTTCTTT. As protein: CASSRANTEAFF. The full variable domain, rest sourced from reference TRBV18 and TRBJ1-1, is NAGVMQNPRHLVRRRGQEARLRCSPMKGHSHVYWYRQLPEEGLKFMVYLQKENIIDESGMPKERFSAEFPKEGPSILRIQQVVRGDSAAYFCASSRANTEAFFGQGTRLTVV.

The V call is TRBV4-1, the J call TRBJ1-4, with 7 bases matching TRBD1. This CDR3 region has 16 residues. The ends lost 1 base at V and 6 bases at J; junction bases unmatched: 8. Per the germline V gene, CDR1 is MGHRA and CDR2 is YSYEKL. The CDR3 bases are TGCGCCAGCAGCCAAGCACCCTTAGGGACAGATGAAAAACTGTTTTTT. Amino acids: CASSQAPLGTDEKLFF.

The chain employs TRBV7-8 and TRBJ1-1; no definite D call. The CDR3 contains 15 residues. The germline CDR1 and CDR2 sequences are SGHVS and FQNEAQ. Trimming pared 2 bases from V and 0 bases from J, leaving 10 bases between. CDR3 residues: CASSLNPTMNTEAFF. Written as DNA, the CDR3 is TGTGCCAGCAGCTTAAACCCGACAATGAACACTGAAGCTTTCTTT.

The rearrangement uses TRBV2 and TRBJ1-1, with TRBD1 as a possible D gene (6 bases). Trimming removed 9 bases at V and 1 base at J, with 12 bases between. The CDR3 extends over 13 amino acids. CDR1 is SNHLY and CDR2 is FYNNEI in the germline V gene. CDR3 DNA sequence: TGTGCCAGGAGACAGGACCAGAACACTGAAGCTTTCTTT. This gives the protein CARRQDQNTEAFF.

The chain employs TRBV5-1 and TRBJ1-1; 10 positions agree with TRBD1. The CDR3 spans 16 residues. Trimming removed 4 bases from V and 4 bases from J; junction bases left unmatched: 10. Per the germline V gene, CDR1 is SGHRS and CDR2 is YFSETQ. DNA for the CDR3: TGCGCCAGCAGCCTGACAGGGGGCGGTAGGCGCACTGAAGCTTTCTTT. This codes for CASSLTGGGRRTEAFF.

The gene calls are TRBV11-1 and TRBJ1-3; D call uncertain. Per the germline V gene, CDR1 is SGHAT and CDR2 is FQDESV (reference sequence). V lost 5 bases and J lost 5, with 13 bases in between. This CDR3 has 14 amino acids. CDR3 loop: CASSQLKTRNTIYF. As DNA, the CDR3 is TGTGCCAGCAGCCAACTAAAAACTCGAAACACCATATATTTT.

The CDR3 here is CASSPGGTNEKLFF. The DNA of the CDR3 is TGTGCCAGCTCACCTGGGGGGACTAATGAAAAACTGTTTTTT. The chain links TRBV18 to TRBJ1-4; weak D call: TRBD1 (5 bases). V lost 3 bases and J 2 bases, leaving 7 bases between the germline ends. This CDR3 is built from 14 residues. CDR1 and CDR2 from the germline V gene are KGHSH and LQKENI.